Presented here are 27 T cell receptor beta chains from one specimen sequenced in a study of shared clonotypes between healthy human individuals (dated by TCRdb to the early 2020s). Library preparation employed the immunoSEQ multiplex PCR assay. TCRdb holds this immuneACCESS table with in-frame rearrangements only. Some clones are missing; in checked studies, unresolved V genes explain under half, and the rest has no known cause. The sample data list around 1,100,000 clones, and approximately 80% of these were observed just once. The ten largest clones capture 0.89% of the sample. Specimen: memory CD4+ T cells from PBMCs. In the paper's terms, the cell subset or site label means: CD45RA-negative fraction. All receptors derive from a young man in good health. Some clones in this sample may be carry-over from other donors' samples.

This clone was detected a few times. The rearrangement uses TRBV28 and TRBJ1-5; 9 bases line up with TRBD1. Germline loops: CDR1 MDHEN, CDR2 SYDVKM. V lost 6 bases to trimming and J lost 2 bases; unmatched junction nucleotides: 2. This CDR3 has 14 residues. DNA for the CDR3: TGTGCCAGCAGGTGGACAGGGGGCAATCAGCCCCAGCATTTT. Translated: CASRWTGGNQPQHF.

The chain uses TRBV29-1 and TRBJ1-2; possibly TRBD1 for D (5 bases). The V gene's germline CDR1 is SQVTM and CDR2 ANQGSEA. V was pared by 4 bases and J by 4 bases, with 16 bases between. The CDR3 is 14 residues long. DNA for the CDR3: TGCAGCGTTGTGGTGGGGACGGATACCTATGGCTACACCTTC. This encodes CSVVVGTDTYGYTF. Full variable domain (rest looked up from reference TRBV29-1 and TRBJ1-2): SAVISQKPSRDICQRGTSLTIQCQVDSQVTMMFWYRQQPGQSLTLIATANQGSEATYESGFVIDKFPISRPNLTFSTLTVSNMSPEDSSIYLCSVVVGTDTYGYTFGSGTRLTVV.

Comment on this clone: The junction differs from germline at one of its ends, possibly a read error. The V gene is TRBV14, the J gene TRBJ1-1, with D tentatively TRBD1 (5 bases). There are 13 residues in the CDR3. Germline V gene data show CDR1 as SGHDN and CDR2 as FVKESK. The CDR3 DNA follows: TGTGCCAGCAGCCAAGCGGGGCCAGTGGCCTCCGATTTT. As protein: CASSQAGPVASDF.

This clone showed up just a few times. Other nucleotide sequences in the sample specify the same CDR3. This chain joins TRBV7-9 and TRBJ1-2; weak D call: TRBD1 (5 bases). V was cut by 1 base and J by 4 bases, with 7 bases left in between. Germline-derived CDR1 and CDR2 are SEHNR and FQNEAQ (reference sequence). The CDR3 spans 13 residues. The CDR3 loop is CASSLGQGYGYTF. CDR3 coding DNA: TGTGCCAGCAGCTTAGGCCAGGGCTATGGCTACACCTTC.

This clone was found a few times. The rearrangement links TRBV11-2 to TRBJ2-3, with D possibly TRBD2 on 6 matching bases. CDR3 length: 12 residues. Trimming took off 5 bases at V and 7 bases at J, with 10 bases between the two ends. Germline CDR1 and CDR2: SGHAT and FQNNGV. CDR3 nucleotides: TGTGCCAGCAGCAATCTAGCGTATACGCAGTATTTT. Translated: CASSNLAYTQYF.

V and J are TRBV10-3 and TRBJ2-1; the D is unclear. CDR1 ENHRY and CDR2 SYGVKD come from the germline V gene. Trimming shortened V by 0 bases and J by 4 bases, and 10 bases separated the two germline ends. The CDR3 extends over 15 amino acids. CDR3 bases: TGTGCCATCAGTGAGTCCTACGTAGGTTACAATGAGCAGTTCTTC. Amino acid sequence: CAISESYVGYNEQFF.

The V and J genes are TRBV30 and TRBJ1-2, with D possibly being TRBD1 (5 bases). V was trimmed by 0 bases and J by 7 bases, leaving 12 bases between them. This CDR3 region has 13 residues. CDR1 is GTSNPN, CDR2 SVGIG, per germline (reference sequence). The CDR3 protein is CAWSVRQGSGYTF. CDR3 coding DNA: TGTGCCTGGAGTGTCCGGCAGGGCTCTGGCTACACCTTC. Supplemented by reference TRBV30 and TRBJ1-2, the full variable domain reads SQTIHQWPATLVQPVGSPLSLECTVEGTSNPNLYWYRQAAGRGLQLLFYSVGIGQISSEVPQNLSASRPQDRQFILSSKKLLLSDSGFYLCAWSVRQGSGYTFGSGTRLTVV.

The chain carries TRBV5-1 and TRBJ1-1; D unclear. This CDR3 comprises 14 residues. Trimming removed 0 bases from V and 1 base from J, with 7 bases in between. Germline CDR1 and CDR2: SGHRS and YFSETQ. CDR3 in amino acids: CASSLAYPNTEAFF. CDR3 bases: TGCGCCAGCAGCTTGGCCTATCCGAACACTGAAGCTTTCTTT.

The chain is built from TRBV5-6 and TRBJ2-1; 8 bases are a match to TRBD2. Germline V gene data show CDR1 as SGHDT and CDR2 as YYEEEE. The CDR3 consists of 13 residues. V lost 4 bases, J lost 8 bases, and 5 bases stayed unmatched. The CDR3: CASSPLAEDEQFF. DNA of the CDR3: TGTGCCAGCAGCCCACTAGCGGAGGATGAGCAGTTCTTC.

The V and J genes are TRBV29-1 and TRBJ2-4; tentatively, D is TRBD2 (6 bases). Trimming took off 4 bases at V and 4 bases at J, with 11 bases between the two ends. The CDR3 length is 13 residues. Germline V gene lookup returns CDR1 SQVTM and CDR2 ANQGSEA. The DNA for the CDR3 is TGCAGCGTTGGGGCGGGGACGAAAAACATTCAGTACTTC. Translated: CSVGAGTKNIQYF.

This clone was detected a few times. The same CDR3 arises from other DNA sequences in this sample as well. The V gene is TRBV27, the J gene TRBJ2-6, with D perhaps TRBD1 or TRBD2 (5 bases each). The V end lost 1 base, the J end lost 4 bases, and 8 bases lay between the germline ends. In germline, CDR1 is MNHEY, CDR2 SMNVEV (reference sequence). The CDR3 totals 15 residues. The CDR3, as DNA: TGTGCCAGCAGTTTATGGGGGTCCGGGGCCAACGTCCTGACTTTC. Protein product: CASSLWGSGANVLTF.

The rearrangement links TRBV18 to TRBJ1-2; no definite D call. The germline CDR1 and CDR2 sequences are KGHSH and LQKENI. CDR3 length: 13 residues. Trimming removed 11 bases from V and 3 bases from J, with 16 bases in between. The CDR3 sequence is CAGTEGRDYGYTF. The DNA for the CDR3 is TGTGCCGGCACCGAAGGGAGGGACTATGGCTACACCTTC.

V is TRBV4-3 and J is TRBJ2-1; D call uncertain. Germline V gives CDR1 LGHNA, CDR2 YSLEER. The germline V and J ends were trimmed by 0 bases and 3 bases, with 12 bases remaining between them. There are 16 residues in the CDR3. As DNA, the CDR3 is TGCGCCAGCAGCCAAGAAATCTCCCTCCTCTACAATGAGCAGTTCTTC. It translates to CASSQEISLLYNEQFF.

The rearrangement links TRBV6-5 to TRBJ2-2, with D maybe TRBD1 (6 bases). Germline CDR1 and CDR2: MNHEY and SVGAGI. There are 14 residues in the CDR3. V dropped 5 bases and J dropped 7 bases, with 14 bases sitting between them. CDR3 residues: CASSRQERSGELFF. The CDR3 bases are TGTGCCAGCAGTAGACAGGAACGAAGCGGGGAGCTGTTTTTT.

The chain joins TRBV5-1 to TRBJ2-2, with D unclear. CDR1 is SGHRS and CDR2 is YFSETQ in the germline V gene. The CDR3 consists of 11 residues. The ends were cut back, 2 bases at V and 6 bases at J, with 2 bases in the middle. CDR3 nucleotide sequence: TGCGCCAGCAGCTTCCCCGGGGAGCTGTTTTTT. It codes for CASSFPGELFF. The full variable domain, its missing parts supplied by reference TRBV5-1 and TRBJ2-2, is KAGVTQTPRYLIKTRGQQVTLSCSPISGHRSVSWYQQTPGQGLQFLFEYFSETQRNKGNFPGRFSGRQFSNSRSEMNVSTLELGDSALYLCASSFPGELFFGEGSRLTVL.

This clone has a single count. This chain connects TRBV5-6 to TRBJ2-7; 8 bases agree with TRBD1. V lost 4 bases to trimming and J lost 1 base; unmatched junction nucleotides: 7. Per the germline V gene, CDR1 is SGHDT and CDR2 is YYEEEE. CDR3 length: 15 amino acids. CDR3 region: CASSLIRDRSYEQYF. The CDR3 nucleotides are TGTGCCAGCAGCCTTATCCGGGACAGGTCCTACGAGCAGTACTTC.

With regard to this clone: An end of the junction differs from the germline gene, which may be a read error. CDR3 coding DNA: TGCGCCAGCAGCCAAGATCGCCAACTTGGTACGCAGTACTTT. Its protein is CASSQDRQLGTQYF. The rearrangement links TRBV4-3 to TRBJ2-3; D is unclear. The CDR3 extends over 14 amino acids. Germline V gene lookup returns CDR1 LGHNA and CDR2 YSLEER.

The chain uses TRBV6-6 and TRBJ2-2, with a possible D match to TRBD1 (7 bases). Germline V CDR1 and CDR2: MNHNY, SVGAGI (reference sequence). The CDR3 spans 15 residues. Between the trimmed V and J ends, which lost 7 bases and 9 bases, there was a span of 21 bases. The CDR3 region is CASTLGGGVIRELFF. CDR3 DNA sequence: TGTGCCAGCACCTTAGGGGGCGGGGTGATCCGGGAGCTGTTTTTT.

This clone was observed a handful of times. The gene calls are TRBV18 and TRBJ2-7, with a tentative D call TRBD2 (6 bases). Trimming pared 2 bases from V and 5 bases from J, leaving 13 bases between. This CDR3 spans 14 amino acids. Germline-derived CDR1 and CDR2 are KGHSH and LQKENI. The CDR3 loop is CASSPTHGEDEQYF. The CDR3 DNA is TGTGCCAGCTCACCAACTCACGGGGAGGACGAGCAGTACTTC.

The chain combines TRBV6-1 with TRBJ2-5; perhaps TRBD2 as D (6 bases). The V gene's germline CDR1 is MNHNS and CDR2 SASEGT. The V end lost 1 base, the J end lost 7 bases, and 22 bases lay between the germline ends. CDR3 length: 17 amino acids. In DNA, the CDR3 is TGTGCCAGCAGTGAAGGGGGCAGACTAGGAGGAAGTGTGACCCAGTACTTC. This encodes CASSEGGRLGGSVTQYF.

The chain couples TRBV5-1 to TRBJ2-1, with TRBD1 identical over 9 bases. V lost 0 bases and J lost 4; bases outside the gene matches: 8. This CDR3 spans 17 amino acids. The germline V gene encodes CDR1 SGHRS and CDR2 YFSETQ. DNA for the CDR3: TGCGCCAGCAGCTTGGCCAGGTTGGGACAGGGATACAATGAGCAGTTCTTC. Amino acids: CASSLARLGQGYNEQFF.

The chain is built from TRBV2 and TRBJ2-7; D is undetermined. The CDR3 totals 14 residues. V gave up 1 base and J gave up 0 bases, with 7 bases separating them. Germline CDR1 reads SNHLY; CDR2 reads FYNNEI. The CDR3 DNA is TGTGCCAGCAGTGAAGTACGCAGCTCCTACGAGCAGTACTTC. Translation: CASSEVRSSYEQYF.

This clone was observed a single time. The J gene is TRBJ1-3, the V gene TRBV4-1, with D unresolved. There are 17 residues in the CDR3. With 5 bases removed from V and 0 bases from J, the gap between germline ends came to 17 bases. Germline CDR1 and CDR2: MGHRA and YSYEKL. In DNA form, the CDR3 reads TGCGCCAGCAGCAAAATACCTGTCGGCAACTCTGGAAACACCATATATTTT. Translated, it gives CASSKIPVGNSGNTIYF.

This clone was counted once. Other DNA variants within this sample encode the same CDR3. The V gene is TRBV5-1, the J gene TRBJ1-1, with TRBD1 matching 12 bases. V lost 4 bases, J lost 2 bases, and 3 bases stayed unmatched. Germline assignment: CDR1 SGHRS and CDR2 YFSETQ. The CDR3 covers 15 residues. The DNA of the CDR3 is TGCGCCAGCAGCCCGGGACAGGGGGCTAACACTGAAGCTTTCTTT. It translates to CASSPGQGANTEAFF.

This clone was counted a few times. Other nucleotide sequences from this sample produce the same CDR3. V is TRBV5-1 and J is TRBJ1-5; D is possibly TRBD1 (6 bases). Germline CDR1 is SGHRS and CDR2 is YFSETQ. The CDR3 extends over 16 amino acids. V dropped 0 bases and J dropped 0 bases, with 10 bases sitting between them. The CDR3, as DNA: TGCGCCAGCAGCTTGGATGGGGGCAATAGCAATCAGCCCCAGCATTTT. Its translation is CASSLDGGNSNQPQHF.

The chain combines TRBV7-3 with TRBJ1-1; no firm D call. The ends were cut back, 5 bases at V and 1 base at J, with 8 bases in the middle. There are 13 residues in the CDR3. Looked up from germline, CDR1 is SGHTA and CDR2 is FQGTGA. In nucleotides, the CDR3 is TGTGCCAGCAGCCTCAAGTGGAACACTGAAGCTTTCTTT. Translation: CASSLKWNTEAFF.

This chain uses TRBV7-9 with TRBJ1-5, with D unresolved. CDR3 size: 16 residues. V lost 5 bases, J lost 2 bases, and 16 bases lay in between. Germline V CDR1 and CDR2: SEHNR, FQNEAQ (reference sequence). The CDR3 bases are TGTGCCAGCAGCCAAGTCAAGGGCGAGGGCAATCAGCCCCAGCATTTT. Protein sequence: CASSQVKGEGNQPQHF. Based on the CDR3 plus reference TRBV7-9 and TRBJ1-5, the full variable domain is DTGVSQNPRHKITKRGQNVTFRCDPISEHNRLYWYRQTLGQGPEFLTYFQNEAQLEKSRLLSDRFSAERPKGSFSTLEIQRTEQGDSAMYLCASSQVKGEGNQPQHFGDGTRLSIL.